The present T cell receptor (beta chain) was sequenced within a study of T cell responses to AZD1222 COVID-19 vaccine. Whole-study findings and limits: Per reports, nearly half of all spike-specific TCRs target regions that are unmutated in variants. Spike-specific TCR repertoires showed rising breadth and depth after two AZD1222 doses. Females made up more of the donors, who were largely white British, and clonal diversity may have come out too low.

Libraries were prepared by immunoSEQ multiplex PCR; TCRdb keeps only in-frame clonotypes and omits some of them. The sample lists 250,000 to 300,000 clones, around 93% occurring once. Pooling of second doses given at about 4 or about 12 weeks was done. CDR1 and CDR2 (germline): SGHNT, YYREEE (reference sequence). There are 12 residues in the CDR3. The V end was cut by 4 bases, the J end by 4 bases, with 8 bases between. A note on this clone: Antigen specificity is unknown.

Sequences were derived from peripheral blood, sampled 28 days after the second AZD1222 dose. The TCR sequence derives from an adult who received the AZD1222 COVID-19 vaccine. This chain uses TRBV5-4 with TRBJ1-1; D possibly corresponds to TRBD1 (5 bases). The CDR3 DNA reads TGTGCCAGCAGCGCACAGGCCACTGAAGCTTTCTTT. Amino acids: CASSAQATEAFF.